These 24 T cell receptor beta chains came from one sample sequenced in a study of OX40 agonist ivuxolimab in advanced cancers. The protocol used for the library was the immunoSEQ multiplex PCR assay. As stored in TCRdb, this immuneACCESS dataset retains in-frame rearrangements with V and J assigned. A fraction of the clones does not appear; measured against another copy, unresolved V genes explain less than half of the discrepancy, and the remainder lacks a known reason. The sample has 72,000 or so clones on record, under 90% of them singletons. The ten largest clones capture 1.2% of the sample. Source: CD4+ or CD8+ T cells sorted from blood, taken in a trial of the OX40 agonist ivuxolimab. The source of these receptors is an adult with an advanced solid tumor such as melanoma, head and neck, liver or kidney cancer.

The J gene is TRBJ2-3, the V gene TRBV7-2, with D possibly TRBD2 on 7 matching bases. With 1 base removed from V and 9 bases from J, the gap between germline ends came to 17 bases. CDR3 length equals 15 residues. Per germline, CDR1 SGHTA and CDR2 FQGNSA. In DNA form, the CDR3 reads TGTGCCAGCAGCTTAGATCGGGGGGCCGTGGGCACGCAGTATTTT. Protein: CASSLDRGAVGTQYF.

The chain is built from TRBV11-2 and TRBJ2-4; TRBD2 aligns across 9 bases. CDR3 size: 17 residues. J lost 1 base, V lost 5 bases, and 9 bases had no gene match. CDR1 is SGHAT, CDR2 FQNNGV, per germline. This chain's CDR3 is CASSEAGTSSAKNIQYF. For the CDR3, the DNA is TGTGCCAGCAGCGAGGCCGGGACTAGCAGCGCCAAAAACATTCAGTACTTC.

The chain carries TRBV15 and TRBJ2-7; unclear D gene. The CDR3 extends over 14 amino acids. Germline assignment: CDR1 LNHNV and CDR2 YYDKDF (reference sequence). V lost 0 bases, J lost 2 bases, and 8 bases lay in between. CDR3 sequence: CATSRDHLAYEQYF. CDR3 sequence (DNA): TGTGCCACCAGCAGAGATCATCTTGCCTACGAGCAGTACTTC.

This rearrangement joins TRBV7-2 to TRBJ1-2; 7 nucleotides line up with TRBD1. V was pared by 4 bases and J by 0 bases, with 11 bases of the junction left unmatched. The CDR3 extends over 17 amino acids. The germline V gene has CDR1 SGHTA and CDR2 FQGNSA. CDR3 sequence reads: CASSSLRGQGPNYGYTF. DNA of the CDR3: TGTGCCAGCAGCTCTCTTAGGGGGCAGGGACCTAACTATGGCTACACCTTC.

This rearrangement joins TRBV19 to TRBJ2-7; weak D call: TRBD2 (6 bases). CDR3 length: 13 amino acids. V shed 6 bases and J shed 5 bases, with 14 bases lying between them. Germline V gene sequence: CDR1 LNHDA, CDR2 SQIVND (reference sequence). The CDR3 DNA reads TGTGCCAGTAGAGCGGGCTTCAACGACGAGCAGTACTTC. Protein sequence: CASRAGFNDEQYF. Full variable domain (missing parts from reference TRBV19 and TRBJ2-7): DGGITQSPKYLFRKEGQNVTLSCEQNLNHDAMYWYRQDPGQGLRLIYYSQIVNDFQKGDIAEGYSVSREKKESFPLTVTSAQKNPTAFYLCASRAGFNDEQYFGPGTRLTVT.

The chain recombines TRBV7-9 with TRBJ2-7; 10 positions match TRBD1. V was pared by 5 bases and J by 1 base, with 2 bases of the junction left unmatched. This CDR3 is built from 14 residues. Per the germline V gene, CDR1 is SEHNR and CDR2 is FQNEAQ (reference sequence). CDR3 region: CASSTGQGSYEQYF. The CDR3 coding sequence is TGTGCCAGCAGCACGGGACAGGGGTCCTACGAGCAGTACTTC.

This clone has only a few counts. As DNA, the CDR3 is TGCGCCAGCAGCTTGGCCCTCGCGGGGGGCTATGGCTACACCTTC. Translating it yields CASSLALAGGYGYTF. The chain joins TRBV5-1 to TRBJ1-2; D is perhaps TRBD1 (5 bases). V was clipped by 0 bases and J by 4 bases, with 13 bases between them. The CDR3 covers 15 residues. Germline lookup yields CDR1 SGHRS and CDR2 YFSETQ. Complete variable domain (other parts from reference TRBV5-1 and TRBJ1-2): KAGVTQTPRYLIKTRGQQVTLSCSPISGHRSVSWYQQTPGQGLQFLFEYFSETQRNKGNFPGRFSGRQFSNSRSEMNVSTLELGDSALYLCASSLALAGGYGYTFGSGTRLTVV.

The chain couples TRBV5-1 to TRBJ2-2; 11 bases fit TRBD2. Unmatched junction bases numbered 3, after V lost 4 bases and J lost 1 base. CDR1 and CDR2 (germline): SGHRS, YFSETQ. CDR3 size: 16 residues. This CDR3 is CASSPGLAENTGELFF. CDR3 in DNA: TGCGCCAGCAGCCCGGGACTAGCGGAGAACACCGGGGAGCTGTTTTTT.

This chain links TRBV9 with TRBJ2-7, with D hard to call. Trimming shortened V by 0 bases and J by 5 bases, and 12 bases separated the two germline ends. The germline CDR1 and CDR2 sequences are SGDLS and YYNGEE. This CDR3 region has 14 residues. Here the CDR3 reads CASSVGNYLDEQYF. CDR3 coding DNA: TGTGCCAGCAGCGTAGGTAATTACCTAGACGAGCAGTACTTC.

This clone was recorded only once. In DNA form, the CDR3 reads TGCGCCAGCGATTACCCAAATACGCAGTATTTT. This codes for CASDYPNTQYF. The J gene is TRBJ2-3, the V gene TRBV10-1; D is unresolved. The V end lost 8 bases, the J end lost 7 bases, and 10 bases lay between the germline ends. From germline, CDR1 is WNHNN and CDR2 SYGVQD (reference sequence). This CDR3 region has 11 residues.

A few counts support this clone. The genes are TRBV20-1 and TRBJ1-2; D unclear. Looked up from germline, CDR1 is DFQATT and CDR2 is SNEGSKA (reference sequence). Trimming pared 0 bases from V and 7 bases from J, leaving 6 bases between. The CDR3 loop spans 11 amino acids. The CDR3, as DNA: TGCAGTGCTAGAGATCAATTTGGCTACACCTTC. Its translation is CSARDQFGYTF.

This sequence joins TRBV5-4 and TRBJ2-5; D perhaps matches TRBD1 (6 bases). Germline V CDR1 and CDR2: SGHNT, YYREEE (reference sequence). The V gene lost 1 base and the J gene lost 4 bases, with 14 bases spanning the gap. The CDR3 is 15 residues long. The CDR3 DNA is TGTGCCAGCAGCTTGCAGACAGGTCCTGGAGAGACCCAGTACTTC. Protein: CASSLQTGPGETQYF.

Regarding this clone: The conserved phenylalanine or tryptophan normally closing the CDR3 is absent here, so this likely arose from a read error. No DNA is shown, since the ends of the CDR3 on it are uncertain; the CDR3 is the one TCRdb lists. The chain combines TRBV29-1 with TRBJ1-3. In germline, CDR1 is SQVTM, CDR2 ANQGSEA. The CDR3 is 13 residues long, counting both termini. Here the CDR3 reads CSVEEGTPGRLQS.

The chain joins TRBV7-3 to TRBJ2-5; a weak D match, TRBD1 (6 bases). The J call is in doubt because the DNA end fits TRBJ2-7 better. The germline CDR1 and CDR2 sequences are SGHTA and FQGTGA. This CDR3 spans 13 amino acids. Here the CDR3 DNA reads TGTGCCAGCAGCTTAAAACAGGGATACGAGCAGTACTTC. Its protein is CASSLKQGYEQYF.

The chain recombines TRBV2 with TRBJ1-2; D remains ambiguous. CDR3 size: 13 residues. Trimming stripped 2 bases from V and 5 bases from J, with 9 bases between. CDR1 is SNHLY, CDR2 FYNNEI, per germline. The CDR3 reads CASSELGTYGYTF. The CDR3 nucleotides read TGTGCCAGCAGTGAACTGGGTACTTATGGCTACACCTTC.

The V gene is TRBV5-4, the J gene TRBJ2-5; perhaps D is TRBD1 or TRBD2 (5 bases each). Deletions cut 4 bases from V and 2 bases from J, with 15 bases between. CDR1 is SGHNT and CDR2 is YYREEE in the germline V gene (reference sequence). This CDR3 has 15 residues. As DNA, the CDR3 is TGTGCCAGCAGCCAACCGGGACCAGAACAAGAGACCCAGTACTTC. This translates into CASSQPGPEQETQYF.

The gene calls are TRBV28 and TRBJ2-1; TRBD1 or TRBD2 may be the D gene (5 bases each). The CDR3 length is 14 residues. V lost 8 bases, J lost 0 bases, and 11 bases lay in between. Germline V gene lookup returns CDR1 MDHEN and CDR2 SYDVKM. CDR3 loop: CASGTVSSYNEQFF. The CDR3 nucleotides are TGTGCCAGCGGGACGGTAAGCTCCTACAATGAGCAGTTCTTC.

The chain is built from TRBV6-6 and TRBJ1-2, with 7 positions matching TRBD1. The CDR3 extends over 13 amino acids. Germline loops: CDR1 MNHNY, CDR2 SVGAGI (reference sequence). The J segment lost 6 bases and the V segment lost 0 bases, leaving 1 base of the junction unmatched. CDR3 amino acids: CASSYSTGNGYTF. The CDR3 DNA is TGTGCCAGCAGTTACTCGACAGGGAATGGCTACACCTTC.

The V call is TRBV7-2, the J call TRBJ2-6; D remains ambiguous. Deletions cut 5 bases from V and 0 bases from J, with 8 bases between. CDR1 is SGHTA and CDR2 is FQGNSA in the germline V gene. CDR3 length equals 15 residues. For the CDR3, the DNA is TGTGCCAGCAGCCAGAGGAGCTCTGGGGCCAACGTCCTGACTTTC. This encodes CASSQRSSGANVLTF.

The J gene is TRBJ2-5, the V gene TRBV9; D gene unclear. Trimming stripped 0 bases from V and 5 bases from J, with 11 bases between. This CDR3 has 14 residues. CDR1 SGDLS and CDR2 YYNGEE come from the germline V gene. CDR3 amino acids: CASSVGQDRETQYF. The CDR3 DNA sequence: TGTGCCAGCAGCGTAGGCCAGGATCGGGAGACCCAGTACTTC.

The genes are TRBV5-4 and TRBJ1-2; TRBD1 might be the D (5 bases). CDR1 SGHNT and CDR2 YYREEE come from the germline V gene (reference sequence). Trimming took off 4 bases at V and 5 bases at J, with 21 bases between the two ends. The length of the CDR3 is 16 residues. In DNA form, the CDR3 reads TGTGCCAGCAGCGACAGCCGAGGCCGGGGGGGATATGGCTACACCTTC. It specifies CASSDSRGRGGYGYTF. Combining the CDR3 with reference TRBV5-4 and TRBJ1-2 gives the whole variable domain ETGVTQSPTHLIKTRGQQVTLRCSSQSGHNTVSWYQQALGQGPQFIFQYYREEENGRGNFPPRFSGLQFPNYSSELNVNALELDDSALYLCASSDSRGRGGYGYTFGSGTRLTVV.

The V and J genes are TRBV30 and TRBJ2-7; D gene unclear. Per germline, CDR1 GTSNPN and CDR2 SVGIG (reference sequence). The CDR3 covers 11 residues. Trimming removed 2 bases from V and 4 bases from J, with 6 bases in between. This CDR3 is CAWSKGYEQYF. In DNA form, the CDR3 reads TGTGCCTGGAGTAAGGGATACGAGCAGTACTTC.

This clone has just a few counts. The chain carries TRBV5-1 and TRBJ1-4; TRBD1 agrees at 7 bases. This CDR3 spans 15 amino acids. Trimming removed 0 bases from V and 7 bases from J; junction bases left unmatched: 6. Germline V gene data show CDR1 as SGHRS and CDR2 as YFSETQ. As DNA, the CDR3 is TGCGCCAGCAGCTTGGGGAGGGGGCAGAGTGAAAAACTGTTTTTT. Translated: CASSLGRGQSEKLFF.

V usage is TRBV11-2 and J usage is TRBJ2-7; D is possibly TRBD2 (6 bases). This CDR3 comprises 15 residues. V lost 1 base and J lost 0, with 10 bases in between. CDR1 is SGHAT, CDR2 FQNNGV, per germline. The DNA for the CDR3 is TGTGCCAGCAGCTTAGTCGGGGGAAGCTCCTACGAGCAGTACTTC. Its translation: CASSLVGGSSYEQYF. Filled out from reference TRBV11-2 and TRBJ2-7, the complete variable domain reads EAGVAQSPRYKIIEKRQSVAFWCNPISGHATLYWYQQILGQGPKLLIQFQNNGVVDDSQLPKDRFSAERLKGVDSTLKIQPAKLEDSAVYLCASSLVGGSSYEQYFGPGTRLTVT.